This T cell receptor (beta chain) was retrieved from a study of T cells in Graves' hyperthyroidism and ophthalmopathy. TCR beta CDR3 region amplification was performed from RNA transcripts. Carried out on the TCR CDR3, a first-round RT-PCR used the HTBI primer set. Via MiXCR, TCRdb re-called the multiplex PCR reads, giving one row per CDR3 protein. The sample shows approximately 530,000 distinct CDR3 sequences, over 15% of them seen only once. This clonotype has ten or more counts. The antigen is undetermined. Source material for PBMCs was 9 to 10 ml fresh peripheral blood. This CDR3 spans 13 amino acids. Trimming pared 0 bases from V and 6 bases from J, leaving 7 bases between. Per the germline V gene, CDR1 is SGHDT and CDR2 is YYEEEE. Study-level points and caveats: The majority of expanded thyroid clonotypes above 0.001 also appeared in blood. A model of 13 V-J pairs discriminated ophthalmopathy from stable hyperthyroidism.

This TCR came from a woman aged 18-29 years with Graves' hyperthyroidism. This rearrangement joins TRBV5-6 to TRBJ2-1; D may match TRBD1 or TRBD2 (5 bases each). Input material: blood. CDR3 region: CASSLGGFNEQFF. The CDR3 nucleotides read TGTGCCAGCAGCTTGGGGGGGTTCAATGAGCAGTTCTTC.